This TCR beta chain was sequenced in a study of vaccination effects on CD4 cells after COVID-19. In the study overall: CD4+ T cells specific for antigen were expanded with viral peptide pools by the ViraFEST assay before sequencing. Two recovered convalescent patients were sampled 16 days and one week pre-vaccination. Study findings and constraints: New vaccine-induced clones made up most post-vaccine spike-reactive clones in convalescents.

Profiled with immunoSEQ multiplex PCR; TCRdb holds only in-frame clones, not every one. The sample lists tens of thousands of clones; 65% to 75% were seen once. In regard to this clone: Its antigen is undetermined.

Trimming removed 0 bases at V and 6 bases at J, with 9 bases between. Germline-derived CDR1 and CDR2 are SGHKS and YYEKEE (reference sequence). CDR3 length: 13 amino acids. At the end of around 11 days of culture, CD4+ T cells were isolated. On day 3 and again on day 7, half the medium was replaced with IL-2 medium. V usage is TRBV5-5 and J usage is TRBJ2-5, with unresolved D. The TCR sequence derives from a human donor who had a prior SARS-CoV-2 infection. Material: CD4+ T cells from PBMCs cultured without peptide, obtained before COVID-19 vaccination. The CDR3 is CASSLDVGKTQYF. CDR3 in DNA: TGTGCCAGCAGCTTGGATGTAGGAAAGACCCAGTACTTC.